This TCR beta chain was sequenced during a study of T cells expressing NK-cell markers. Study-wide context: Each TCR beta repertoire originated in sorted T cells that were CD3+CD56+NKG2C+, CD3+CD56+NKG2C- or CD3+CD56-NKG2C+.

Reanalyzing the 5' RACE reads, TCRdb keeps one entry per CDR3 protein, without DNA. Found here are 350,000 to 450,000 distinct CDR3 sequences; the top ten clones hold 5.2%. This CDR3 spans 18 amino acids. The germline V gene has CDR1 LGHDT and CDR2 YNNKEL (reference sequence). The sequencing sample was made of blood T cells: a sorted CD56 or NKG2C T cell subset, CD4+ or CD8+ T cells, or bulk PBMC T cells (not recorded which). The receptor was derived from a man aged 18-75 years in good health. The chain has TRBV3-1 and TRBJ1-1; TCRdb's D call, TRBD1, is unchecked because there is no DNA. CDR3 residues: CASSQDLGRGRLKTEAFF.